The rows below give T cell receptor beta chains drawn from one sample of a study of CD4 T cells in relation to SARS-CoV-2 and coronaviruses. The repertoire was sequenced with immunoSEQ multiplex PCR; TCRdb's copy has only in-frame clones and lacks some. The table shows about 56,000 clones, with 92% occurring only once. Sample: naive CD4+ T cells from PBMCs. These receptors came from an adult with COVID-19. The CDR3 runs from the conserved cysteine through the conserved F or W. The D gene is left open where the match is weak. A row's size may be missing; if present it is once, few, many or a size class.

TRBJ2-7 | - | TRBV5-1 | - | CASRATAISYEQYF | TGCGCCAGCAGGGCGACTGCAATCTCCTACGAGCAGTACTTC
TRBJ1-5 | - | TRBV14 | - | CASSQDLDQPQHF | TGTGCCAGCAGCCAAGATCTCGATCAGCCCCAGCATTTT
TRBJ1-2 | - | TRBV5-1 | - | CASSFGGTNYGYTF | TGCGCCAGCAGCTTTGGAGGGACCAACTATGGCTACACCTTC
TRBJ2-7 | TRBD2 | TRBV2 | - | CATRQSGGSPYF | TGTGCCACCCGACAAAGCGGGGGCTCCCCGTACTTC
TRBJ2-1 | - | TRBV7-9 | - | CASSSSSVSYNEQFF | TGTGCCAGCAGCTCTTCTAGCGTCTCCTACAATGAGCAGTTCTTC
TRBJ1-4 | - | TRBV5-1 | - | CASSLEAGGFNEKLFF | TGCGCCAGCAGCTTGGAGGCAGGTGGATTTAATGAAAAACTGTTTTTT
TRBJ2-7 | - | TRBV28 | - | CASRPYLVAGTDPYEQYF | TGTGCCAGCAGACCCTACCTAGTCGCCGGGACGGACCCCTACGAGCAGTACTTC
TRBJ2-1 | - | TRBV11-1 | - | CASSLRGYNEQFF | TGTGCCAGCAGCTTAAGGGGCTACAATGAGCAGTTCTTC
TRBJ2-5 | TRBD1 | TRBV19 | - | CASRSTGGETQYF | TGTGCCAGTAGATCGACAGGGGGAGAGACCCAGTACTTC
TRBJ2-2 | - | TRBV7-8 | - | CASSSMVLNTGELFF | TGTGCCAGCAGCTCCATGGTCCTGAACACCGGGGAGCTGTTTTTT
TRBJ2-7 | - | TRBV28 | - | CASSTPYEQYF | TGTGCCAGCAGTACCCCCTACGAGCAGTACTTC
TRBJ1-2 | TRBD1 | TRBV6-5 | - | CASRTSSPGGYGYTF | TGTGCCAGCAGAACATCATCCCCAGGGGGTTATGGCTACACCTTC
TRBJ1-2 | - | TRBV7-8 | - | CASSSQGRGENYGYTF | TGTGCCAGCAGCTCCCAAGGGAGGGGGGAAAACTATGGCTACACCTTC
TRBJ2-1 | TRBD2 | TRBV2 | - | CASSAQRDYNEQFF | TGTGCCAGCAGTGCACAGCGGGACTACAATGAGCAGTTCTTC
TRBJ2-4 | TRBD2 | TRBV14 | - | CASSQAGGNIQYF | TGTGCCAGCAGCCAAGCGGGAGGGAACATTCAGTACTTC
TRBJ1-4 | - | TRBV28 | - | CASSPSLGSLNEKLFF | TGTGCCAGCAGCCCCAGCTTGGGCAGCCTTAATGAAAAACTGTTTTTT
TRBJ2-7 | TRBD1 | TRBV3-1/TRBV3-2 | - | CASSLGQFYEQYF | TGTGCCAGCAGCCTGGGACAGTTCTACGAGCAGTACTTC
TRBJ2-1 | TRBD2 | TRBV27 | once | CARPRTSGTPTDEQFF | TGTGCCAGACCGAGGACTAGCGGAACTCCTACAGATGAGCAGTTCTTC
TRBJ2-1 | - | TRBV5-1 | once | CASSLGDRRKTFF | TGCGCCAGCAGCTTGGGCGACAGGAGAAAAACGTTCTTC
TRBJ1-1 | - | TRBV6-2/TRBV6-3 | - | CASSPNMNTEAFF | TGTGCCAGCAGTCCCAATATGAACACTGAAGCTTTCTTT
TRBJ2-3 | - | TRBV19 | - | CASSNPRGRAADTQYF | TGTGCCAGTAGCAACCCTCGGGGCCGGGCGGCGGATACGCAGTATTTT
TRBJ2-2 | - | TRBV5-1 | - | CASSLIEGLGTGELFF | TGCGCCAGCAGCCTGATCGAGGGGTTGGGCACCGGGGAGCTGTTTTTT
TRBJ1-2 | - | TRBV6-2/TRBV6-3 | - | CASSGLGARISYGYTF | TGTGCCAGCAGTGGCCTCGGGGCCCGAATCTCCTATGGCTACACCTTC
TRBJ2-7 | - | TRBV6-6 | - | CASSTRHHEQYF | TGTGCCAGCAGTACCCGACACCACGAGCAGTACTTC
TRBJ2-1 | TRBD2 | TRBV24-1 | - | CATSGAGTSDFEQFF | TGTGCCACCAGTGGTGCCGGGACTAGCGATTTTGAGCAGTTCTTC
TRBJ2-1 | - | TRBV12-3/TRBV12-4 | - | CASSRGTLNEQFF | TGTGCCAGCAGCAGGGGAACTCTCAATGAGCAGTTCTTC
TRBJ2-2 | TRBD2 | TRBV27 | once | CASSFSGRAPGELFF | TGTGCCAGCAGTTTTAGCGGGAGGGCCCCCGGGGAGCTGTTTTTT
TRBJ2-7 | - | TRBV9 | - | CASSVMERVGEQYF | TGTGCCAGCAGCGTGATGGAAAGAGTAGGCGAGCAGTACTTC
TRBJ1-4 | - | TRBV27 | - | CASSFGLRREKLFF | TGTGCCAGCAGTTTCGGGCTCCGTAGGGAAAAACTGTTTTTT
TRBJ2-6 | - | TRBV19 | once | CASMVTRASSGANVLTF | TGTGCCAGTATGGTGACCAGGGCTAGCTCTGGGGCCAACGTCCTGACTTTC